This T cell receptor (beta chain) was identified during a study of cytomegalovirus exposure and HLA in healthy donors. For the study at large: About 85 million unique TCRs from HLA-typed donors were held in an early release of data.

The germline V gene has CDR1 SGHNT and CDR2 YYREEE (reference sequence). V shed 3 bases, J shed 4 bases, and the junction held 4 bases outside the gene matches. The CDR3 spans 14 residues. PCR was performed using 60 Vbeta and 13 Jbeta primers. Method: immunoSEQ multiplex PCR; TCRdb's copy keeps in-frame clones and lacks some. Here the sample spans about 140,000 clones, about three quarters being singletons. Study findings and constraints: Links to common viral pathogens appeared, in a later analysis, for several of the most significant clusters. Some TCR beta chains (over 150 of them) were listed as cytomegalovirus-associated.

This clone was counted between two and nine times. The antigen is unknown. The rearrangement uses TRBV5-4 and TRBJ1-3; 7 nucleotides align to TRBD1. The TCR originated in a woman younger than 45 in good health and CMV-seronegative. Sequenced material: PBMCs. CDR3: CASSSRGPGNTIYF. CDR3 in DNA: TGTGCCAGCAGCTCGAGGGGGCCGGGAAACACCATATATTTT.